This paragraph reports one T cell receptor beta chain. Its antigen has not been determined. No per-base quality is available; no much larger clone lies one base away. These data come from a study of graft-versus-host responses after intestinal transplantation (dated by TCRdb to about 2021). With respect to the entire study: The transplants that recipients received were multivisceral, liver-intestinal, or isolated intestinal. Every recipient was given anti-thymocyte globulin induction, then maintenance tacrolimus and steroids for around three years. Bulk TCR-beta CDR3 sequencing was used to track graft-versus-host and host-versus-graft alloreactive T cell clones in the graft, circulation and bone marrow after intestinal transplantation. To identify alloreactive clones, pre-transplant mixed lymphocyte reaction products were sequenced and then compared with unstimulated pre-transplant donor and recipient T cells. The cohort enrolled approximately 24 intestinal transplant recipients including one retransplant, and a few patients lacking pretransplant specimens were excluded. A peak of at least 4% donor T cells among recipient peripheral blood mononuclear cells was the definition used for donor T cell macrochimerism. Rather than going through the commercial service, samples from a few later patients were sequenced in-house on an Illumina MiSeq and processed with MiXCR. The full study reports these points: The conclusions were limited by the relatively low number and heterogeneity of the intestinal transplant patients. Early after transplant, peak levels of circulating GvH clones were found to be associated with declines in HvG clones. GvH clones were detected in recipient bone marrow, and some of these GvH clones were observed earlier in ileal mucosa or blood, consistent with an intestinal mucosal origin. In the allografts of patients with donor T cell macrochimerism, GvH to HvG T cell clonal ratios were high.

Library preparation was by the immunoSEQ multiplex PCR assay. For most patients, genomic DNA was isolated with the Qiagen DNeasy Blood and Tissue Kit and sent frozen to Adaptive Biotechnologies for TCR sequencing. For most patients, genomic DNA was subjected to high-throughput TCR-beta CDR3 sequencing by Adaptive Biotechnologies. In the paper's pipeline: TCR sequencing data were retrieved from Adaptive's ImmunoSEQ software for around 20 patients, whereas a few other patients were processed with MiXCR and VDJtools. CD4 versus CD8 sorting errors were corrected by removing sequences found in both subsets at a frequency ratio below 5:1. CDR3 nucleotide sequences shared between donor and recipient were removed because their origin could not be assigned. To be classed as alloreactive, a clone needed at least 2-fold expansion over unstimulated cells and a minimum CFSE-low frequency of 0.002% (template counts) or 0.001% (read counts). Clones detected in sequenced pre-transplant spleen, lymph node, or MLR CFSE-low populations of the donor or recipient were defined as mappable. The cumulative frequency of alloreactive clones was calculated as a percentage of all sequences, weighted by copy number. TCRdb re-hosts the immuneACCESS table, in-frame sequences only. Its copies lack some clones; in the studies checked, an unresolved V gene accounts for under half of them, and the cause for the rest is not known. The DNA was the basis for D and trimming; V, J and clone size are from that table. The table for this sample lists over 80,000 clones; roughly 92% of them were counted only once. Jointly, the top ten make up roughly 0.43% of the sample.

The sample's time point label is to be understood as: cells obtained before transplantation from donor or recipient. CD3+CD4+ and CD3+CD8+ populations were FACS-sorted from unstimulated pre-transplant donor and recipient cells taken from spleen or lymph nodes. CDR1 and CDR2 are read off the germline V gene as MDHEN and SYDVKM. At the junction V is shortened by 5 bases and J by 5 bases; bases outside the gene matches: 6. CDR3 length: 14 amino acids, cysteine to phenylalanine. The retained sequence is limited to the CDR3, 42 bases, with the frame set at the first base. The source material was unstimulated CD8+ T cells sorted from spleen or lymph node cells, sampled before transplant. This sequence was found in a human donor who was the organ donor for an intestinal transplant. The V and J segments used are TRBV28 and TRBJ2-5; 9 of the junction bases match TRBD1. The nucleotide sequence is TGTGCCAGCAGTAGAACAGGGGGCCGGGAGACCCAGTACTTC. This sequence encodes CASSRTGGRETQYF.